The rows below give T cell receptor beta chains drawn from one sample of a study of shared clonotypes between healthy human individuals. Only in-frame clones appear in the TCRdb table, and some are missing; sequencing was by immunoSEQ multiplex PCR. The profile shows over a million clones, around four fifths of them singletons. The material sequenced was memory CD4+ T cells sorted from blood. The receptors here all came from a man between 18 and 29 years old in good health. The CDR3 runs from the conserved cysteine through the conserved F or W.

length: 15
J: TRBJ2-7
V: TRBV18
CDR3: CASSPGQGGTYEQYF

length: 15
J: TRBJ1-2
V: TRBV4-2
CDR3: CASSLTRDSLRGYTF

length: 16
J: TRBJ2-1
V: TRBV5-4
CDR3: CASSLRAGTGNNEQFF

length: 14
J: TRBJ1-5
V: TRBV5-1
CDR3: CARGQGSFDQPQHF

length: 16
J: TRBJ2-7
V: TRBV18
CDR3: CASSPRVGGMSYEQYF

length: 14
J: TRBJ2-7
V: TRBV10-3
CDR3: CAISVKRTGDEQYF

length: 15
J: TRBJ1-1
V: TRBV7-2
CDR3: CASSFEGGYNTEAFF

length: 13
J: TRBJ1-5
V: TRBV19
CDR3: CASAGSSNQPQHF

length: 17
J: TRBJ2-3
V: TRBV7-9
CDR3: CASSLRATSGYTGTQYF

length: 15
J: TRBJ1-2
V: TRBV30
CDR3: CAWSPGTGSNYGYTF

length: 16
J: TRBJ2-4
V: TRBV13
CDR3: CASSLGPAGEGNIQYF

length: 17
J: TRBJ2-2
V: TRBV11-3
CDR3: CASSFRAAGGAAGELFF

length: 15
J: TRBJ1-5
V: TRBV15
CDR3: CATSWDGYSNQPQHF

length: 10
J: TRBJ2-7
V: TRBV20-1
CDR3: CGSRSYEQYF

length: 14
J: TRBJ1-1
V: TRBV2
CDR3: CASTLDRPNTEAFF

length: 15
J: TRBJ2-1
V: TRBV5-6
CDR3: CASSFPGTGRDEQFF

length: 15
J: TRBJ1-2
V: TRBV7-9
CDR3: CASNERQGGSYGYTF

length: 10
J: TRBJ2-7
V: TRBV20-1
CDR3: CSATLHEQYF

length: 16
J: TRBJ2-7
V: TRBV7-2
CDR3: CASSLAYSMDFHEQYF

length: 12
J: TRBJ1-4
V: TRBV9
CDR3: CASSGEGRELFF

length: 17
J: TRBJ2-3
V: TRBV5-1
CDR3: CASSLEPSGSGSDTQYF

length: 16
J: TRBJ1-3
V: TRBV5-6
CDR3: CASSRAGEGDGNTIYF

length: 15
J: TRBJ2-7
V: TRBV7-9
CDR3: CASSLEGSPAYEQYF

length: 13
J: TRBJ2-2
V: TRBV6-6
CDR3: CASKPGDTGELFF

length: 14
J: TRBJ1-1
V: TRBV18
CDR3: CASSPISMNTEAFF

length: 15
J: TRBJ2-5
V: TRBV5-1
CDR3: CASSLAGGIQETQYF

length: 12
J: TRBJ1-5
V: TRBV5-4
CDR3: CASSGPNQPQHF

length: 14
J: TRBJ2-7
V: TRBV6-1
CDR3: CASSLGTGPREQYF

length: 13
J: TRBJ1-1
V: TRBV9
CDR3: CASSPPGSLEAFF

length: 19
J: TRBJ1-3
V: TRBV5-6
CDR3: CASSLLWAGPLSSGNTIYF

length: 13
J: TRBJ1-1
V: TRBV7-8
CDR3: CASTLGASTEAFF

length: 12
J: TRBJ2-1
V: TRBV19
CDR3: CAGRTSGGRLLF